This T cell receptor beta chain was identified during a study of identical twins. Each CDR3 protein gets one entry after TCRdb re-called the 5' RACE reads with MiXCR. The sample lists about 720,000 distinct CDR3 sequences, roughly 18% occurring once. V shed 2 bases and J shed 2 bases, with 7 bases lying between them. The CDR3 loop spans 13 amino acids. Germline CDR1 and CDR2: SGHRS and YFSETQ. In addition, the sample was reused for a study of T cells expressing NK-cell markers.

The genes are TRBV5-1 and TRBJ1-2; the D is unclear. The sequence derives from a young woman in good health. Sequencing input: PBMCs. In DNA, the CDR3 is TGCGCCAGCAGCTTAAGAGAGAACTATGGCTACACCTTC. It is translated as CASSLRENYGYTF.